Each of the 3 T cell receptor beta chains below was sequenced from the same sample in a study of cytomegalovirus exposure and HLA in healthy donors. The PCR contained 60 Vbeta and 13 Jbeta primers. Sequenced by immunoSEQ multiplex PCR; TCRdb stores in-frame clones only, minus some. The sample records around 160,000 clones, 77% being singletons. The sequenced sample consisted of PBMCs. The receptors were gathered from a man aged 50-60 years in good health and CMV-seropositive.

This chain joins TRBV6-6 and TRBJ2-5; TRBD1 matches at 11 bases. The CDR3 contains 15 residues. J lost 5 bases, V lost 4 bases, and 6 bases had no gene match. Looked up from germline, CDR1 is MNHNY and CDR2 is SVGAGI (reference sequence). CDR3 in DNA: TGTGCCAGCAGTTTAGGACAGGGGGCATTGGAGACCCAGTACTTC. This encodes CASSLGQGALETQYF.

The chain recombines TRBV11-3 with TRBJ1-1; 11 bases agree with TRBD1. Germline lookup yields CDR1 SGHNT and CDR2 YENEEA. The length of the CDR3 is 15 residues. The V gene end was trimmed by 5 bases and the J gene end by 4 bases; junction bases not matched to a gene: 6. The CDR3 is CASSTGTGGGTEAFF. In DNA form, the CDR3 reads TGTGCCAGCAGCACAGGGACAGGGGGAGGCACTGAAGCTTTCTTT.

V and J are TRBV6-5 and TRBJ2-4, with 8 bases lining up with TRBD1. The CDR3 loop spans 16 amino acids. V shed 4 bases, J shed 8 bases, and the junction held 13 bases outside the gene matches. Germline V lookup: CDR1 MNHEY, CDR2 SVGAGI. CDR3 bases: TGTGCCAGCAGTTTCCTTTCAGGGGGCCCCTTGGACATTCAGTACTTC. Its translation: CASSFLSGGPLDIQYF.